These 24 T cell receptor beta chains originate from one sample sequenced in a study of blood T cell repertoires in COVID-19. Only in-frame clones appear in the TCRdb table, and some are missing; sequencing was by immunoSEQ multiplex PCR. This sample has fewer than 90,000 clones, with nearly 80% found just once. The sequencing sample was made of peripheral blood. These receptors were obtained from a man between 65 and 85 years old with COVID-19, enrolled during active disease.

V and J are TRBV19 and TRBJ1-6, with TRBD1 as a possible D gene (5 bases). V lost 4 bases to trimming and J lost 10 bases, with 14 bases between them. The germline CDR1 and CDR2 sequences are LNHDA and SQIVND (reference sequence). CDR3 size: 14 residues. This chain's CDR3 is CASSRSRANSPLHF. CDR3 coding DNA: TGTGCCAGTAGTAGGAGCAGGGCAAACTCACCCCTCCACTTT.

The chain couples TRBV7-2 to TRBJ2-1; 9 bases line up with TRBD2. Looked up from germline, CDR1 is SGHTA and CDR2 is FQGNSA. V lost 2 bases to trimming and J lost 7 bases; unmatched junction nucleotides: 6. The CDR3 spans 15 residues. CDR3 nucleotide sequence: TGTGCCAGCAGCTTATTTAGCGGGAGTGTGAATGAGCAGTTCTTC. It translates to CASSLFSGSVNEQFF. Together with reference TRBV7-2 and TRBJ2-1, the CDR3 gives the full variable domain: GAGVSQSPSNKVTEKGKDVELRCDPISGHTALYWYRQSLGQGLEFLIYFQGNSAPDKSGLPSDRFSAERTGGSVSTLTIQRTQQEDSAVYLCASSLFSGSVNEQFFGPGTRLTVL.

The chain is built from TRBV10-3 and TRBJ2-7; D unresolved. Germline lookup yields CDR1 ENHRY and CDR2 SYGVKD. Trimming left V 0 bases short and J 3 bases short, with 3 bases between. This CDR3 region has 12 residues. DNA of the CDR3: TGTGCCATCAGTGAGTCCAGCTACGAGCAGTACTTC. Translated, it gives CAISESSYEQYF.

The V gene is TRBV12-5, the J gene TRBJ1-6; no reliable D call. This CDR3 region has 17 residues. The V end was cut by 7 bases, the J end by 0 bases, with 16 bases between. Germline loops: CDR1 LGHNT, CDR2 FRNRAP. The CDR3 DNA is TGTGCTAGTGCCCTACGGCCGGGAAGCTCCTATAATTCACCCCTCCACTTT. It is translated as CASALRPGSSYNSPLHF.

This clone was counted a single time. This rearrangement joins TRBV6-4 to TRBJ1-5; D may be TRBD1 (5 bases). Germline V gene lookup returns CDR1 MRHNA and CDR2 SNTAGT. V lost 2 bases, J lost 9 bases, and 20 bases lay in between. The CDR3 spans 16 residues. CDR3 loop: CASSDGRVWGRWPQHF. The CDR3 DNA is TGTGCCAGCAGTGACGGCAGGGTCTGGGGAAGGTGGCCCCAGCATTTT.

This clone appeared a single time. CDR3 sequence (DNA): TGTGCCAGCAGTCTAAGGGGACTGGGCAATCAGCCCCAGCATTTT. This encodes CASSLRGLGNQPQHF. This chain uses TRBV27 with TRBJ1-5; D is perhaps TRBD1 (5 bases). V lost 5 bases to trimming and J lost 2 bases, with 13 bases between them. Germline V gene sequence: CDR1 MNHEY, CDR2 SMNVEV (reference sequence). CDR3 length: 15 residues.

The V and J genes are TRBV6-2 or TRBV6-3 and TRBJ1-6; D is unclear. Per germline, CDR1 MNHEY and CDR2 SVGEGT. Between the trimmed V and J ends, which lost 6 bases and 10 bases, there was a span of 13 bases. The CDR3 length is 13 residues. CDR3 region: CASSPSPGSPLHF. The CDR3, as DNA: TGTGCCAGCAGCCCCTCCCCGGGATCACCCCTCCACTTT.

This clone occurred a few times. The chain links TRBV7-2 to TRBJ2-5; possibly TRBD1 for D (6 bases). The germline gives CDR1 SGHTA, CDR2 FQGNSA. The CDR3 contains 15 residues. V lost 5 bases, J lost 4 bases, and 17 bases lay in between. The CDR3 nucleotides are TGTGCCAGCAGCCCCAGGGGCAGGGCCCCAGAGACCCAGTACTTC. Amino acids: CASSPRGRAPETQYF. Together with reference TRBV7-2 and TRBJ2-5, the CDR3 gives the full variable domain: GAGVSQSPSNKVTEKGKDVELRCDPISGHTALYWYRQSLGQGLEFLIYFQGNSAPDKSGLPSDRFSAERTGGSVSTLTIQRTQQEDSAVYLCASSPRGRAPETQYFGPGTRLLVL.

The rearrangement uses TRBV28 and TRBJ1-5; maybe TRBD1 (6 bases). The V gene lost 6 bases and the J gene lost 6 bases, with 15 bases spanning the gap. Germline V CDR1 and CDR2: MDHEN, SYDVKM. The CDR3 is made up of 14 amino acids. The CDR3 bases are TGTGCCAGCAGCTTCTACAGGGTGGGTCAGCCCCAGCATTTT. Protein sequence: CASSFYRVGQPQHF.

Only one count was recorded for this clone. The chain recombines TRBV6-5 with TRBJ1-1; no reliable D call. The V end was cut by 7 bases, the J end by 0 bases, with 9 bases between. The CDR3 runs 13 residues. Germline V gene lookup returns CDR1 MNHEY and CDR2 SVGAGI. The CDR3: CASTRKVNTEAFF. The CDR3 nucleotides read TGTGCCAGCACTAGGAAGGTGAACACTGAAGCTTTCTTT.

V gene TRBV7-6 combines with J gene TRBJ1-1; possible D gene TRBD1, 5 bases. The CDR3 has 17 residues. Germline-derived CDR1 and CDR2 are SGHVS and FNYEAQ. The V gene lost 5 bases and the J gene lost 4 bases, with 23 bases spanning the gap. The CDR3: CASSPQFQTLGGTEAFF. For the CDR3, the DNA is TGTGCCAGCAGCCCCCAGTTCCAGACATTGGGGGGCACTGAAGCTTTCTTT. Full variable domain (outside the CDR3, taken from reference TRBV7-6 and TRBJ1-1): GAGVSQSPRYKVTKRGQDVALRCDPISGHVSLYWYRQALGQGPEFLTYFNYEAQQDKSGLPNDRFSAERPEGSISTLTIQRTEQRDSAMYRCASSPQFQTLGGTEAFFGQGTRLTVV.

V usage is TRBV14 and J usage is TRBJ1-1, with D tentatively TRBD1 (5 bases). Between the trimmed V and J ends, which lost 3 bases and 0 bases, there was a span of 8 bases. The CDR3 runs to 14 residues. The germline V gene encodes CDR1 SGHDN and CDR2 FVKESK. The CDR3 reads CASSHKGVNTEAFF. DNA for the CDR3: TGTGCCAGCAGCCATAAAGGGGTGAACACTGAAGCTTTCTTT.

The rearrangement links TRBV9 to TRBJ2-5; the match to TRBD2 covers 11 bases. The CDR3 sequence is 17 residues long. Germline trimming cut 4 bases from V and 2 bases from J; bases unmatched to any gene: 10. Germline CDR1 reads SGDLS; CDR2 reads YYNGEE. The CDR3 DNA reads TGTGCCAGCAGCAAAAATACCGGACTAGCGGGTCAAGAGACCCAGTACTTC. This translates into CASSKNTGLAGQETQYF.

This chain uses TRBV25-1 with TRBJ2-2, with 10 nucleotides matching TRBD1. Germline loops: CDR1 MGHDK, CDR2 SYGVNS. Trimming took 4 bases from V and 3 from J; bases not matched to a gene: 2. This CDR3 has 15 amino acids. The CDR3, as DNA: TGTGCCAGCAGTGGGGACAGGGGATACACCGGGGAGCTGTTTTTT. It yields the protein CASSGDRGYTGELFF.

The rearrangement uses TRBV2 and TRBJ2-7; 11 positions agree with TRBD1. Germline V gives CDR1 SNHLY, CDR2 FYNNEI. This CDR3 is built from 16 residues. V lost 3 bases, J lost 0 bases, and 4 bases stayed unmatched. The CDR3 DNA follows: TGTGCCAGCAGTGATGGGACAGGGGGAATCTCCTACGAGCAGTACTTC. Amino acid sequence: CASSDGTGGISYEQYF.

This chain joins TRBV10-2 and TRBJ2-2; D possibly corresponds to TRBD1 (6 bases). Germline loops: CDR1 WSHSY, CDR2 SAAADI. Trimming took off 4 bases at V and 3 bases at J, with 9 bases between the two ends. CDR3 size: 14 residues. DNA for the CDR3: TGCGCCAGCAGTGTACAGGGATACACCGGGGAGCTGTTTTTT. Translated: CASSVQGYTGELFF.

The gene calls are TRBV13 and TRBJ1-2; 8 positions agree with TRBD1. With V trimmed by 4 bases and J by 6 bases, 10 bases remained unmatched. The CDR3 is 15 residues long. Germline V gives CDR1 PRHDT, CDR2 FYEKMQ (reference sequence). CDR3 DNA: TGTGCCAGCAGCTCTGGTACGGACAGGGCCGATGGCTACACCTTC. Translated: CASSSGTDRADGYTF.

The chain links TRBV5-1 to TRBJ1-2; TRBD1 is a possible D gene (5 bases). V was clipped by 4 bases and J by 1 base, with 14 bases between them. Germline CDR1 and CDR2: SGHRS and YFSETQ. The CDR3 covers 15 residues. The CDR3 nucleotides are TGCGCCAGCAGCCAGGCAACGGGGGATAACTATGGCTACACCTTC. It encodes CASSQATGDNYGYTF.

This clone showed up just a few times. The rearrangement joins TRBV7-9 to TRBJ2-3, with TRBD2 identical over 8 bases. Germline CDR1 SEHNR, CDR2 FQNEAQ (reference sequence). The J segment lost 2 bases and the V segment lost 8 bases, leaving 12 bases of the junction unmatched. The CDR3 extends over 16 amino acids. The CDR3 loop reads CASGTSGGLVTDTQYF. The DNA for the CDR3 is TGTGCCAGCGGAACTAGCGGAGGTTTGGTCACAGATACGCAGTATTTT.

This clone was picked up a small number of times. The V and J genes are TRBV28 and TRBJ1-2, with TRBD1 identical over 8 bases. CDR1 and CDR2 from the germline V gene are MDHEN and SYDVKM. V lost 8 bases to trimming and J lost 2 bases; unmatched junction nucleotides: 4. The CDR3 runs 13 residues. CDR3 region: CASRQGHNYGYTF. The CDR3 DNA reads TGTGCCAGCCGACAGGGGCACAACTATGGCTACACCTTC.

The V call is TRBV14, the J call TRBJ1-3; D is unclear. Germline V CDR1 and CDR2: SGHDN, FVKESK. CDR3 length: 15 residues. V was shortened by 1 base and J by 0 bases, with 7 bases between the two germline ends. CDR3 protein: CASSQGQISGNTIYF. CDR3 in DNA: TGTGCCAGCAGCCAAGGGCAGATCTCTGGAAACACCATATATTTT. The full variable domain, completed using reference TRBV14 and TRBJ1-3, is EAGVTQFPSHSVIEKGQTVTLRCDPISGHDNLYWYRRVMGKEIKFLLHFVKESKQDESGMPNNRFLAERTGGTYSTLKVQPAELEDSGVYFCASSQGQISGNTIYFGEGSWLTVV.

J is TRBJ1-1 and V is TRBV4-3; 8 bases are a match to TRBD1. In germline, CDR1 is LGHNA, CDR2 YSLEER. V was pared by 4 bases and J by 5 bases, with 12 bases of the junction left unmatched. The CDR3 totals 16 residues. The CDR3 spells CASSPSLGTGGTEAFF. The CDR3 bases are TGCGCCAGCAGCCCATCCCTTGGCACAGGGGGGACTGAAGCTTTCTTT.

This rearrangement joins TRBV6-5 to TRBJ1-1; tentative D call: TRBD1 (5 bases). CDR3 length: 14 residues. Deletions cut 4 bases from V and 0 bases from J, with 9 bases between. Germline V lookup: CDR1 MNHEY, CDR2 SVGAGI. CDR3 nucleotide sequence: TGTGCCAGCAGTTGGGGCAAACTGAACACTGAAGCTTTCTTT. As protein: CASSWGKLNTEAFF.

The gene calls are TRBV9 and TRBJ2-1, with 8 bases matching TRBD2. The CDR3 has 18 residues. Trimming at V came to 0 bases and at J to 6 bases, leaving 14 bases not matched to a gene. CDR1 and CDR2 (germline): SGDLS, YYNGEE. The CDR3 nucleotides are TGTGCCAGCAGCGTAGGCGGGACTAGGACGTATAACGGCAATGAGCAGTTCTTC. Translated, it gives CASSVGGTRTYNGNEQFF.